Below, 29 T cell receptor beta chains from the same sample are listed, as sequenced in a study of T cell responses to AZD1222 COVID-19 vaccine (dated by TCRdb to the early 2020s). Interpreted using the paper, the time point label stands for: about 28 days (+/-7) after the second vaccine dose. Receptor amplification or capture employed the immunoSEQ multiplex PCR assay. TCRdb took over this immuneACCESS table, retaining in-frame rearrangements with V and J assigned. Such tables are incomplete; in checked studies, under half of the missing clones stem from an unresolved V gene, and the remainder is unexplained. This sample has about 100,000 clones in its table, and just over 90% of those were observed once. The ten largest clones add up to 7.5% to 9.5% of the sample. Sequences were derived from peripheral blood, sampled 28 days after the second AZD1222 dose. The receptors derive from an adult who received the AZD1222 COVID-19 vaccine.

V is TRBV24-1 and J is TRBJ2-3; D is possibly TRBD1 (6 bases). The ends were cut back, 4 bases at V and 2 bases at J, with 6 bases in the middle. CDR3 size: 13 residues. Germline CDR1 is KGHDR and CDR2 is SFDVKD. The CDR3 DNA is TGTGCCACCAGTGAGGGACACACAGATACGCAGTATTTT. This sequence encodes CATSEGHTDTQYF.

The CDR3, as DNA: TGTGCCAGCAGTTACGGGGGCAGCAATTCACCCCTCCACTTT. Translating gives CASSYGGSNSPLHF. J is TRBJ1-6 and V is TRBV6-5, with a tentative D call TRBD1 (6 bases). Germline V lookup: CDR1 MNHEY, CDR2 SVGAGI. Between the trimmed V and J ends, which lost 2 bases and 7 bases, there was a span of 9 bases. This CDR3 has 14 residues.

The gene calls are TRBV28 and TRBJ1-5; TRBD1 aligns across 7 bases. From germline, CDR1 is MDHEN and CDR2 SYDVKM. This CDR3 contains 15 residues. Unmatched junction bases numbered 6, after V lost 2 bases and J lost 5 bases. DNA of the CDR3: TGTGCCAGCAGTTTACCGGGCAGGGGGTATCAGCCCCAGCATTTT. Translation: CASSLPGRGYQPQHF.

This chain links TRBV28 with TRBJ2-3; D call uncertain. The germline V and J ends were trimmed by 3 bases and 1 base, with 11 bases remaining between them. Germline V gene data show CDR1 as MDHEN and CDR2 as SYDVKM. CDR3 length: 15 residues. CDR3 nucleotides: TGTGCCAGCAGTTTCGTTACTTGGCGCACAGATACGCAGTATTTT. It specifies CASSFVTWRTDTQYF.

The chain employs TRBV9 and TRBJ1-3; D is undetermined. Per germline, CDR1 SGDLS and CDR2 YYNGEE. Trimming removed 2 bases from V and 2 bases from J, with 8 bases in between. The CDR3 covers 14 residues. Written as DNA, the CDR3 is TGTGCCAGCAGCGTCCCAGGAACTGGAAACACCATATATTTT. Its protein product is CASSVPGTGNTIYF.

CDR3 sequence reads: CAIRTGGSGNTEAFF. The DNA for the CDR3 is TGTGCCATCAGAACAGGGGGCTCCGGGAACACTGAAGCTTTCTTT. The V and J genes are TRBV10-3 and TRBJ1-1, with 9 positions matching TRBD1. This CDR3 comprises 15 residues. Trimming cost V 6 bases and J 1 base; bases outside gene matches: 6. The germline V gene has CDR1 ENHRY and CDR2 SYGVKD.

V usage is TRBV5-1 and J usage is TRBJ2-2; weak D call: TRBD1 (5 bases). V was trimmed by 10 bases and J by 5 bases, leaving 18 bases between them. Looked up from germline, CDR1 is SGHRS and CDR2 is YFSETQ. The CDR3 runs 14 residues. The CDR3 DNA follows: TGCGCCTCCTCCGCAGGGATTATGACCGGGGAGCTGTTTTTT. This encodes CASSAGIMTGELFF.

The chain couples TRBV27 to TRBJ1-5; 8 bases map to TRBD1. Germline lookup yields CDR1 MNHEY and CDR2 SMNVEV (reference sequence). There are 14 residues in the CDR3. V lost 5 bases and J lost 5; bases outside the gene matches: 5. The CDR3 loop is CASSITGGYQPQHF. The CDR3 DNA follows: TGTGCCAGCAGTATTACAGGGGGATATCAGCCCCAGCATTTT.

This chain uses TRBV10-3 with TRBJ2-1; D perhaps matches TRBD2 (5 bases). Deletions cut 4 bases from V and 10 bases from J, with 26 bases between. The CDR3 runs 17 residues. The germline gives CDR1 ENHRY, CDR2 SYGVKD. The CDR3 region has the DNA TGTGCCATCAGTGGAGCCAAGGAGATAGCGTCTCATGGGGAGCAGTTCTTC. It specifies CAISGAKEIASHGEQFF.

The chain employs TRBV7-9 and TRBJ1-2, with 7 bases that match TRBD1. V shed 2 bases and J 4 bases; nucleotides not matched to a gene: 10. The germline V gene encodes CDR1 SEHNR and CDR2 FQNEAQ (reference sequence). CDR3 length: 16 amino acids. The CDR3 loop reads CASSLSGVGQAYGYTF. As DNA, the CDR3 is TGTGCCAGCAGCTTAAGCGGCGTTGGACAGGCCTATGGCTACACCTTC.

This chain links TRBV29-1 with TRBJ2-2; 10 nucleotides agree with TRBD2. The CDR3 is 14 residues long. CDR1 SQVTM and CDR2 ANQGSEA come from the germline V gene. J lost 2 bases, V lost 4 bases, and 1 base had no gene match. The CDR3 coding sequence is TGCAGCGTTGGGACTAGCGGCAACACCGGGGAGCTGTTTTTT. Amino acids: CSVGTSGNTGELFF.

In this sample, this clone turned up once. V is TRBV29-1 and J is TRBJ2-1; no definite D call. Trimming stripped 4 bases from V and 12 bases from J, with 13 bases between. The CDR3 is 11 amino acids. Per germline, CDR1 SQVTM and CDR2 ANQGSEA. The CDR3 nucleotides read TGCAGCGTTGTTTTTCGTTCCGTGCAGTTCTTC. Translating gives CSVVFRSVQFF.

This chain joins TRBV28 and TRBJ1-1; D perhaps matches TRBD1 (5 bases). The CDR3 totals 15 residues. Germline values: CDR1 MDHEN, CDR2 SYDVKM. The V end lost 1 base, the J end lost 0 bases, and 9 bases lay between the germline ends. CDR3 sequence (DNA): TGTGCCAGCAGTTTATCAGACAGAATGAACACTGAAGCTTTCTTT. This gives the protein CASSLSDRMNTEAFF.

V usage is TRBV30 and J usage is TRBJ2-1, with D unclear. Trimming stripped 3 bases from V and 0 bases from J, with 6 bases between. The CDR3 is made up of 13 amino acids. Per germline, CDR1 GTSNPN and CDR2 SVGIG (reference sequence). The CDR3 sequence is CAWSASSYNEQFF. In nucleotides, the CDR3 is TGTGCCTGGAGCGCTAGCTCCTACAATGAGCAGTTCTTC.

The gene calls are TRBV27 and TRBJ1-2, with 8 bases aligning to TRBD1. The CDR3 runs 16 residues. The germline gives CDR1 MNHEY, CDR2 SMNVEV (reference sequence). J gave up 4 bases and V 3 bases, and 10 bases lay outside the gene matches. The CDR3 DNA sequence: TGTGCCAGCAGTTTTATCCCCTCTACAGGGGGCTATGGCTACACCTTC. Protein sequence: CASSFIPSTGGYGYTF.

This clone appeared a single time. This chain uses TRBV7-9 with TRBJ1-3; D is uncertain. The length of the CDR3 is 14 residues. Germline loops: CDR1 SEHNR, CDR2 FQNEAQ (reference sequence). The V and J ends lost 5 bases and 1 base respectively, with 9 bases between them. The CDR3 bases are TGTGCCAGCAGCAGAGAGGCTTCTGGAAACACCATATATTTT. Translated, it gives CASSREASGNTIYF.

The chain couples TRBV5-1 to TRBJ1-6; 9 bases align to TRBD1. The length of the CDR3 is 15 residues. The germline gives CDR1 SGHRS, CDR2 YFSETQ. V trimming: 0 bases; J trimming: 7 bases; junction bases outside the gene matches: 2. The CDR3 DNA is TGCGCCAGCAGCTTGGAGGGACAGGGAAATTCACCCCTCCACTTT. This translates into CASSLEGQGNSPLHF.

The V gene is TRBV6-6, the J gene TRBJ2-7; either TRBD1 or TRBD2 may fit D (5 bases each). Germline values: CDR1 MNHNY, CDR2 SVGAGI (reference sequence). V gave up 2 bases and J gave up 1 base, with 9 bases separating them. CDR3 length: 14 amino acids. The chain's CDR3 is CASSYDSGSYEQYF. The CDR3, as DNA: TGTGCCAGCAGTTACGACAGCGGATCCTACGAGCAGTACTTC.

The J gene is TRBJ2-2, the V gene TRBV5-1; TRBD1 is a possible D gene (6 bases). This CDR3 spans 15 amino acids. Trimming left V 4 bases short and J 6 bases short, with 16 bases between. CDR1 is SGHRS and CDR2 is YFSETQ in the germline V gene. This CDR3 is CASSPLQGYAGELFF. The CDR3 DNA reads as TGCGCCAGCAGCCCGTTACAGGGCTACGCCGGGGAGCTGTTTTTT.

The CDR3 bases are TGTGCCAGCAGTTTTGCACTACTTAACACCGGGGAGCTGTTTTTT. As protein: CASSFALLNTGELFF. This sequence joins TRBV27 and TRBJ2-2; D call uncertain. V lost 3 bases and J lost 2, with 10 bases in between. This CDR3 spans 15 amino acids. CDR1 is MNHEY and CDR2 is SMNVEV in the germline V gene (reference sequence).

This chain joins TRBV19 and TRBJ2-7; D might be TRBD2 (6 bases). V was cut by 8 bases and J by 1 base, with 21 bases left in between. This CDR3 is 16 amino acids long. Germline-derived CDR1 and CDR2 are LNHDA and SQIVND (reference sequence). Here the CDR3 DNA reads TGTGCCAGTGGAAGGGCCCCGGGAGATAATTCCTACGAGCAGTACTTC. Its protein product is CASGRAPGDNSYEQYF.

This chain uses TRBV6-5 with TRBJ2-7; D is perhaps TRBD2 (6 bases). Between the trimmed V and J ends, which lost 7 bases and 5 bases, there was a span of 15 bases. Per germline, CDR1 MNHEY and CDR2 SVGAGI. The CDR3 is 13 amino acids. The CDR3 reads CASTGTGPHEQYF. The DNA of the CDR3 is TGTGCCAGCACCGGGACTGGGCCCCACGAGCAGTACTTC.

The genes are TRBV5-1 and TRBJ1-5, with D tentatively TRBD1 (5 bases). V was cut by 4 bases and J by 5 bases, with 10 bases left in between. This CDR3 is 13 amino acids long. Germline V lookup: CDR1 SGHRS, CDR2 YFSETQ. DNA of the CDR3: TGCGCCAGCAGCCCCGAGGGGTATCAGCCCCAGCATTTT. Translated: CASSPEGYQPQHF.

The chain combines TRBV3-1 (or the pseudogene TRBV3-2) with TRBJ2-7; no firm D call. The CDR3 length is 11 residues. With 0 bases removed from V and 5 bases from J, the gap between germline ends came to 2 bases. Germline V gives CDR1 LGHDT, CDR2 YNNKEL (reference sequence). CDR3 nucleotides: TGTGCCAGCAGCCAAGATAACGAGCAGTACTTC. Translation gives CASSQDNEQYF.

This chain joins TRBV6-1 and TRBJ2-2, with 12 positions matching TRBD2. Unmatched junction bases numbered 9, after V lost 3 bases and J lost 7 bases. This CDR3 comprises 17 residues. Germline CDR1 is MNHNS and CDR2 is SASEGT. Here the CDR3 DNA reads TGTGCCAGCAGTGACCTAGCGGGAGGGTCCGGCGACGGGGAGCTGTTTTTT. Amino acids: CASSDLAGGSGDGELFF.

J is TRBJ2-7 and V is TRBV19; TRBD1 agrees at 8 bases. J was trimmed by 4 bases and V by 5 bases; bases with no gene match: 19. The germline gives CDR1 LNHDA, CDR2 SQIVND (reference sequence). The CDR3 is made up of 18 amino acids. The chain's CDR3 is CASSGGPTDRGPTYEQYF. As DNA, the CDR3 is TGTGCCAGTAGTGGAGGACCGACAGACAGGGGCCCAACTTACGAGCAGTACTTC.

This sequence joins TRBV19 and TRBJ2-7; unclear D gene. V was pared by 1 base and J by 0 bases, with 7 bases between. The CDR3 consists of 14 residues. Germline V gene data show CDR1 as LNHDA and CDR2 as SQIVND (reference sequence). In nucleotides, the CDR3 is TGTGCCAGTAGTATAGCTGGCAGCTCCTACGAGCAGTACTTC. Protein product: CASSIAGSSYEQYF.

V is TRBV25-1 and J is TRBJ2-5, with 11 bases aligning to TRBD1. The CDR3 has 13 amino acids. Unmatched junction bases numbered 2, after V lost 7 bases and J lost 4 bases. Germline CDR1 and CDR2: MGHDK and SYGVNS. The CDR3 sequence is CASTGTGGETQYF. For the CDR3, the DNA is TGTGCCAGCACCGGGACAGGGGGAGAGACCCAGTACTTC. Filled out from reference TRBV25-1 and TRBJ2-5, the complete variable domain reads EADIYQTPRYLVIGTGKKITLECSQTMGHDKMYWYQQDPGMELHLIHYSYGVNSTEKGDLSSESTVSRIRTEHFPLTLESARPSHTSQYLCASTGTGGETQYFGPGTRLLVL.

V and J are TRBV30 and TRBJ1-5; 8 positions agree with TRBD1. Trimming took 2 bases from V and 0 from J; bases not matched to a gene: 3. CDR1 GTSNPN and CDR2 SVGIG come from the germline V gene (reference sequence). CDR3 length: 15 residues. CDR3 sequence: CAWSSGTGSNQPQHF. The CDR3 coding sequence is TGTGCCTGGAGTTCCGGGACAGGTAGCAATCAGCCCCAGCATTTT.